This T cell receptor beta chain was captured by sequencing in a study of T cell repertoires in cytomegalovirus infection. Study details: Well-studied HLA-B-restricted CMV epitopes were used in the study alongside recently identified HLA-C-restricted ones. In public TCR beta signatures, there were indications of both CMV infection and matching HLA type.

Study results and caveats: Ex vivo responses were dominated by HLA-C-restricted CMV-specific TCR beta clonotypes. Accumulated public TCR beta family frequency recognized individuals carrying CMV together with the relevant HLA.

TCRdb processed the reads anew with MiXCR; each CDR3 protein has one entry. The sample records about 140,000 distinct CDR3 sequences, about 32% being singletons. Concerning this clonotype: Antigen specificity is unknown.

With 7 bases removed from V and 0 bases from J, the gap between germline ends came to 10 bases. The CDR3 has 15 residues. In germline, CDR1 is PRHDT, CDR2 FYEKMQ (reference sequence). The clonotype comes from a human donor in good health (CMV status not recorded). Some clones in this sample may be carry-over from other donors' samples. The sample here was CD8+ T cells from cultured PBMCs, taken from culture after CMV antigen stimulation. The chain is built from TRBV13 and TRBJ2-6; D is perhaps TRBD1 (6 bases). In nucleotides, the CDR3 is TGTGCCAGCAAACAGGGATTCTCTGGGGCCAACGTCCTGACTTTC. Translation: CASKQGFSGANVLTF. Full variable domain (rest looked up from reference TRBV13 and TRBJ2-6): AAGVIQSPRHLIKEKRETATLKCYPIPRHDTVYWYQQGPGQDPQFLISFYEKMQSDKGSIPDRFSAQQFSDYHSELNMSSLELGDSALYFCASKQGFSGANVLTFGAGSRLTVL.